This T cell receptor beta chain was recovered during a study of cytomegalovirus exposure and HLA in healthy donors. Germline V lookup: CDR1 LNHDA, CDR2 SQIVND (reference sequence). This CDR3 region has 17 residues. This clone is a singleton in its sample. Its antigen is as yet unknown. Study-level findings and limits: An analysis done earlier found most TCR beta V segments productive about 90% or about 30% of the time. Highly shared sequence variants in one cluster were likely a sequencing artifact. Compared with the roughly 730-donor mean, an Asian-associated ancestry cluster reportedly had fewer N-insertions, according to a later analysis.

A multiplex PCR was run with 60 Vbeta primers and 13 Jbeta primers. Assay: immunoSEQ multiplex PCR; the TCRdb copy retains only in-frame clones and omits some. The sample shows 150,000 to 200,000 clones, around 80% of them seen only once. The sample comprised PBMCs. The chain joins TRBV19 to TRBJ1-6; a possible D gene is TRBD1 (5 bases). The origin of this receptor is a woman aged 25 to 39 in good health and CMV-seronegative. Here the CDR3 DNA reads TGTACCAATCCCGACAGAAATAAGAGCTCCTATAATTCACCCCTCCACTTT. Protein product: CTNPDRNKSSYNSPLHF.